What follows are 32 T cell receptor beta chains derived from one specimen sequenced in a study of early T cells in non-severe SARS-CoV-2 infection. TCRdb re-called the 5' RACE reads with MiXCR, one entry per CDR3 protein. The sample includes some 100,000 distinct CDR3 sequences, approximately 14% of them seen just once. The sequencing input was whole blood. The receptor source for this set is an adult who was a healthcare worker with PCR-confirmed SARS-CoV-2 infection or an uninfected control (not recorded which).

The V call is TRBV12-5, the J call TRBJ1-5, with 8 bases identical to TRBD1. The germline V gene has CDR1 LGHNT and CDR2 FRNRAP. V gave up 3 bases and J gave up 2 bases; unmatched junction bases: 6. There are 16 residues in the CDR3. The CDR3 region has the DNA TGTGCTAGTGGTTTCGGGGACAGGTTGCGCAATCAGCCCCAGCATTTT. Translating gives CASGFGDRLRNQPQHF.

The chain carries TRBV7-6 and TRBJ2-1; no reliable D call. Between the trimmed V and J ends, which lost 4 bases and 1 base, there was a span of 14 bases. The germline V gene has CDR1 SGHVS and CDR2 FNYEAQ. CDR3 length equals 16 residues. CDR3 region: CASSSPSATSYNEQFF. The CDR3, as DNA: TGTGCCAGCAGCTCCCCCTCGGCGACATCCTACAATGAGCAGTTCTTC.

The chain recombines TRBV5-1 with TRBJ2-2; no firm D call. The CDR3 loop spans 16 amino acids. CDR1 SGHRS and CDR2 YFSETQ come from the germline V gene. V was clipped by 0 bases and J by 4 bases, with 13 bases between them. The CDR3 here is CASSLDSRVSTGELFF. The CDR3 region has the DNA TGCGCCAGCAGCTTGGATAGTCGAGTGTCCACCGGGGAGCTGTTTTTT.

The chain carries TRBV7-9 and TRBJ2-1; 7 bases map to TRBD1. This CDR3 comprises 17 residues. The V gene's germline CDR1 is SEHNR and CDR2 FQNEAQ (reference sequence). The ends lost 4 bases at V and 4 bases at J; junction bases unmatched: 13. The CDR3, as DNA: TGTGCCAGCAGCTCGCTGGCCCGGGGACAGACTTACAATGAGCAGTTCTTC. This sequence encodes CASSSLARGQTYNEQFF.

This clonotype appeared a few times. The rearrangement joins TRBV19 to TRBJ1-4; a possible D gene is TRBD1 (6 bases). CDR3 length equals 13 residues. Germline V gene data show CDR1 as LNHDA and CDR2 as SQIVND (reference sequence). The V and J ends lost 7 bases and 4 bases respectively, with 10 bases between them. CDR3 region: CASIGGGNEKLFF. CDR3 bases: TGTGCCAGTATTGGGGGCGGTAATGAAAAACTGTTTTTT.

This clonotype was picked up many times. The chain combines TRBV4-1 with TRBJ2-2, with D hard to call. Germline V gene sequence: CDR1 MGHRA, CDR2 YSYEKL. CDR3 length equals 15 residues. V was pared by 4 bases and J by 6 bases, with 15 bases between. As DNA, the CDR3 is TGCGCCAGCAGCCCATTAGGGAAATTGGCCGGGGAGCTGTTTTTT. Its protein product is CASSPLGKLAGELFF.

This clonotype was picked up a small number of times. CDR3 protein: CASSFGQGWDTEAFF. CDR3 coding DNA: TGTGCCAGCAGTTTTGGTCAGGGTTGGGACACTGAAGCTTTCTTT. The chain carries TRBV27 and TRBJ1-1, with a weak D call TRBD1 (5 bases). CDR1 and CDR2 from the germline V gene are MNHEY and SMNVEV (reference sequence). Deletions cut 3 bases from V and 3 bases from J, with 14 bases between. This CDR3 is built from 15 residues.

This clonotype has ten or more counts. This chain uses TRBV20-1 with TRBJ2-1; maybe TRBD2 (5 bases). The CDR3 sequence is 15 residues long. Germline V lookup: CDR1 DFQATT, CDR2 SNEGSKA (reference sequence). V lost 2 bases and J lost 8, with 19 bases in between. CDR3 coding DNA: TGCAGTGCTAGACGGGGATCTCACCTACTCGATGAGCAGTTCTTC. Translating it yields CSARRGSHLLDEQFF.

The chain employs TRBV3-1 and TRBJ1-2, with D possibly TRBD1 on 5 matching bases. Between the trimmed V and J ends, which lost 0 bases and 4 bases, there was a span of 9 bases. This CDR3 has 14 residues. The germline V gene encodes CDR1 LGHDT and CDR2 YNNKEL (reference sequence). In DNA form, the CDR3 reads TGTGCCAGCAGCCAAGAAGGACACACCTATGGCTACACCTTC. It specifies CASSQEGHTYGYTF.

The rearrangement joins TRBV10-3 to TRBJ1-2, with unresolved D. The germline CDR1 and CDR2 sequences are ENHRY and SYGVKD. The CDR3 covers 16 residues. V was clipped by 0 bases and J by 6 bases, with 17 bases between them. For the CDR3, the DNA is TGTGCCATCAGTGAGTCAGGCGAGTTGGATCCTAATGGCTACACCTTC. This translates into CAISESGELDPNGYTF.

A few counts support this clonotype. The chain couples TRBV5-1 to TRBJ1-1, with D possibly matching TRBD1 (6 bases). This CDR3 is 14 amino acids long. CDR1 SGHRS and CDR2 YFSETQ come from the germline V gene. V lost 1 base to trimming and J lost 1 base, with 8 bases between them. The CDR3 nucleotides are TGCGCCAGCAGCTTGTGGGGGCCGAACACTGAAGCTTTCTTT. It translates to CASSLWGPNTEAFF.

This clonotype was counted between two and nine times. The rearrangement uses TRBV12-3 or TRBV12-4 and TRBJ1-1; D uncertain. This CDR3 is 13 amino acids long. V lost 8 bases, J lost 1 base, and 11 bases lay in between. In DNA form, the CDR3 reads TGTGCCAGCGGAACGAGAGGGAACACTGAAGCTTTCTTT. It encodes CASGTRGNTEAFF.

This clonotype was counted once. J is TRBJ2-1 and V is TRBV5-6, with 13 bases lining up with TRBD2. This CDR3 contains 18 residues. The germline V gene encodes CDR1 SGHDT and CDR2 YYEEEE. The junction had 13 bases not matched to a gene; V was cut back by 4 bases and J by 6 bases. CDR3 bases: TGTGCCAGCAGCCATTGGCCGACTAGCGGGGGGAATCTCAATGAGCAGTTCTTC. Protein product: CASSHWPTSGGNLNEQFF. Together with reference TRBV5-6 and TRBJ2-1, the CDR3 gives the full variable domain: DAGVTQSPTHLIKTRGQQVTLRCSPKSGHDTVSWYQQALGQGPQFIFQYYEEEERQRGNFPDRFSGHQFPNYSSELNVNALLLGDSALYLCASSHWPTSGGNLNEQFFGPGTRLTVL.

This clonotype was counted between two and nine times. The chain uses TRBV7-9 and TRBJ2-3; either TRBD1 or TRBD2 may supply D (7 bases each). The germline CDR1 and CDR2 sequences are SEHNR and FQNEAQ (reference sequence). CDR3 size: 15 residues. V was shortened by 2 bases and J by 5 bases, with 14 bases between the two germline ends. The CDR3 protein is CASSLTRGGEDTQYF. The CDR3 DNA reads as TGTGCCAGCAGCTTAACCAGGGGGGGGGAAGATACGCAGTATTTT.

The chain joins TRBV7-9 to TRBJ1-1; D is unclear. There are 12 residues in the CDR3. Germline values: CDR1 SEHNR, CDR2 FQNEAQ (reference sequence). V lost 3 bases, J lost 3 bases, and 5 bases lay in between. The CDR3, as DNA: TGTGCCAGCAGCTTCGGGGACACTGAAGCTTTCTTT. Its protein product is CASSFGDTEAFF.

In this sample, this clonotype turned up many times. V is TRBV6-6 and J is TRBJ1-2; tentative D call: TRBD1 (6 bases). The CDR3 has 14 amino acids. V was trimmed by 4 bases and J by 4 bases, leaving 13 bases between them. Germline V lookup: CDR1 MNHNY, CDR2 SVGAGI (reference sequence). The CDR3 DNA reads TGTGCCAGCAGTTTGACAGGAGTGATCTATGGCTACACCTTC. Translation: CASSLTGVIYGYTF.

The CDR3 protein is CASSLAAGGDRGAFF. In nucleotides, the CDR3 is TGCGCCAGCAGCTTGGCCGCGGGTGGAGACAGGGGAGCTTTCTTT. The chain recombines TRBV5-1 with TRBJ1-1, with TRBD1 matching over 8 bases. The CDR3 spans 15 residues. Trimming removed 0 bases from V and 10 bases from J; junction bases left unmatched: 11. Germline V CDR1 and CDR2: SGHRS, YFSETQ.

The CDR3 sequence is CASRRGNQPQHF. In DNA, the CDR3 is TGTGCCAGCAGAAGGGGGAATCAGCCCCAGCATTTT. This chain uses TRBV27 with TRBJ1-5; TRBD1 might be the D (6 bases). CDR1 is MNHEY, CDR2 SMNVEV, per germline (reference sequence). Deletions cut 6 bases from V and 4 bases from J, with 7 bases between. This CDR3 is built from 12 residues.

This clonotype was seen a few times. The V gene is TRBV19, the J gene TRBJ1-1; 7 bases align to TRBD1. Germline V gene data show CDR1 as LNHDA and CDR2 as SQIVND (reference sequence). The CDR3 has 14 residues. Trimming cost V 1 base and J 4 bases; bases outside gene matches: 3. The CDR3 protein is CASSIGPGGTEAFF. The CDR3 bases are TGTGCCAGTAGTATAGGCCCAGGGGGCACTGAAGCTTTCTTT.

In its sample, this clonotype was seen a few times. V and J are TRBV7-8 and TRBJ2-3, with D unclear. Germline V gene data show CDR1 as SGHVS and CDR2 as FQNEAQ. CDR3 length equals 14 residues. V lost 5 bases and J lost 4, with 13 bases in between. CDR3 nucleotides: TGTGCCAGCAGCCAGACACGGCGCCCAGATACGCAGTATTTT. Its translation: CASSQTRRPDTQYF.

The gene calls are TRBV7-9 and TRBJ1-2; D not certain. V gave up 2 bases and J gave up 1 base, with 11 bases separating them. This CDR3 is 15 amino acids long. CDR1 SEHNR and CDR2 FQNEAQ come from the germline V gene (reference sequence). The CDR3 bases are TGTGCCAGCAGCTTATTGGTTGACTTTAACTATGGCTACACCTTC. Residues: CASSLLVDFNYGYTF. Combining the CDR3 with reference TRBV7-9 and TRBJ1-2 gives the whole variable domain DTGVSQNPRHKITKRGQNVTFRCDPISEHNRLYWYRQTLGQGPEFLTYFQNEAQLEKSRLLSDRFSAERPKGSFSTLEIQRTEQGDSAMYLCASSLLVDFNYGYTFGSGTRLTVV.

This chain joins TRBV3-1 and TRBJ1-1, with no clear D. Trimming removed 2 bases at V and 8 bases at J, with 9 bases between. This CDR3 is 12 amino acids long. From germline, CDR1 is LGHDT and CDR2 YNNKEL (reference sequence). CDR3: CASSQWGTEAFF. CDR3 in DNA: TGTGCCAGCAGCCAATGGGGAACCGAAGCTTTCTTT.

This clonotype was observed a few times. This sequence joins TRBV19 and TRBJ2-6; D unresolved. V lost 1 base to trimming and J lost 1 base, with 17 bases between them. The CDR3 length is 19 residues. The germline CDR1 and CDR2 sequences are LNHDA and SQIVND (reference sequence). The CDR3, as DNA: TGTGCCAGTAGTATAGTAGCCCCTCCGGTTGCGTCTGGGGCCAACGTCCTGACTTTC. This sequence encodes CASSIVAPPVASGANVLTF. Using reference TRBV19 and TRBJ2-6 for the parts outside the CDR3, the full variable domain is DGGITQSPKYLFRKEGQNVTLSCEQNLNHDAMYWYRQDPGQGLRLIYYSQIVNDFQKGDIAEGYSVSREKKESFPLTVTSAQKNPTAFYLCASSIVAPPVASGANVLTFGAGSRLTVL.

This clonotype was observed a few times. This chain's CDR3 is CASGPGTGRDTQYF. The CDR3 DNA reads as TGCGCCAGCGGTCCCGGGACAGGGAGGGATACGCAGTATTTT. The chain is built from TRBV5-1 and TRBJ2-3; TRBD1 matches 9 bases. Germline V lookup: CDR1 SGHRS, CDR2 YFSETQ. J gave up 6 bases and V 7 bases, and 9 bases lay outside the gene matches. CDR3 length: 14 residues.

This chain links TRBV9 with TRBJ2-7; 7 nucleotides line up with TRBD2. The CDR3 length is 17 residues. The V gene's germline CDR1 is SGDLS and CDR2 YYNGEE. Losses at the gene ends were 7 bases for V and 1 base for J; bases not matched to a gene: 17. Here the CDR3 DNA reads TGTGCCAGCGGTCTCAAAAGGTCGCTAGCGGTTTCCTACGAGCAGTACGTC. Its protein product is CASGLKRSLAVSYEQYV.

The rearrangement links TRBV29-1 to TRBJ1-1; tentative D call: TRBD1 (6 bases). The germline CDR1 and CDR2 sequences are SQVTM and ANQGSEA. The CDR3 runs 14 residues. Trimming left V 5 bases short and J 5 bases short, with 18 bases between. The CDR3 DNA reads as TGCAGCGTTCTACAGGGCCCCGTGGAGACTGAAGCTTTCTTT. Its translation: CSVLQGPVETEAFF.

This clonotype was seen many times. This sequence joins TRBV18 and TRBJ2-3, with D perhaps assigned TRBD1 or TRBD2 (5 bases each). The CDR3 consists of 13 residues. V was trimmed by 8 bases and J by 2 bases, leaving 11 bases between them. Germline V CDR1 and CDR2: KGHSH, LQKENI. The CDR3 nucleotides are TGTGCCAGCCGGGACGCCAACACAGATACGCAGTATTTT. It is translated as CASRDANTDTQYF. The variable domain in full, with the rest retrieved from reference TRBV18 and TRBJ2-3, is NAGVMQNPRHLVRRRGQEARLRCSPMKGHSHVYWYRQLPEEGLKFMVYLQKENIIDESGMPKERFSAEFPKEGPSILRIQQVVRGDSAAYFCASRDANTDTQYFGPGTRLTVL.

The J gene is TRBJ1-1, the V gene TRBV20-1, with 8 bases that match TRBD1. The CDR3 runs to 10 residues. Germline V gives CDR1 DFQATT, CDR2 SNEGSKA (reference sequence). The V segment lost 8 bases and the J segment 4 bases; nucleotides outside the gene matches: 0. CDR3 amino acids: CSTGGTEAFF. In nucleotides, the CDR3 is TGCAGTACAGGGGGCACTGAAGCTTTCTTT.

This clonotype turned up a few times. This chain uses TRBV11-2 with TRBJ2-1, with a weak D call TRBD2 (6 bases). The germline V gene has CDR1 SGHAT and CDR2 FQNNGV. The V and J ends lost 5 bases and 7 bases respectively, with 18 bases between them. This CDR3 has 15 residues. CDR3 DNA: TGTGCCAGCAGCCCGACTCGCGGGGTAGGGAATGAGCAGTTCTTC. Translated: CASSPTRGVGNEQFF.

The V gene is TRBV7-2, the J gene TRBJ2-4, with D hard to call. Germline V gene data show CDR1 as SGHTA and CDR2 as FQGNSA. The CDR3 extends over 13 amino acids. Trimming took 3 bases from V and 5 from J, leaving 8 bases between them. The CDR3 loop reads CASSFPEENIQYF. As DNA, the CDR3 is TGTGCCAGCAGCTTTCCAGAGGAAAACATTCAGTACTTC.

The V gene is TRBV5-1, the J gene TRBJ2-7; 10 positions agree with TRBD1. Per germline, CDR1 SGHRS and CDR2 YFSETQ. This CDR3 comprises 14 residues. With V trimmed by 4 bases and J by 5 bases, 6 bases remained unmatched. The CDR3 region has the DNA TGCGCCAGCAGCCCAACCGGGACAGGGGACGAGCAGTACGTC. Translation: CASSPTGTGDEQYV.

This clonotype has at least ten counts. The V call is TRBV7-8, the J call TRBJ2-7; no clear D. The V end lost 7 bases, the J end lost 0 bases, and 19 bases lay between the germline ends. The CDR3 spans 16 residues. The germline V gene has CDR1 SGHVS and CDR2 FQNEAQ. DNA for the CDR3: TGTGCCAGCACCTGTATAGGATCGGGTCTCTCCTACGAGCAGTACGTC. Its protein product is CASTCIGSGLSYEQYV.